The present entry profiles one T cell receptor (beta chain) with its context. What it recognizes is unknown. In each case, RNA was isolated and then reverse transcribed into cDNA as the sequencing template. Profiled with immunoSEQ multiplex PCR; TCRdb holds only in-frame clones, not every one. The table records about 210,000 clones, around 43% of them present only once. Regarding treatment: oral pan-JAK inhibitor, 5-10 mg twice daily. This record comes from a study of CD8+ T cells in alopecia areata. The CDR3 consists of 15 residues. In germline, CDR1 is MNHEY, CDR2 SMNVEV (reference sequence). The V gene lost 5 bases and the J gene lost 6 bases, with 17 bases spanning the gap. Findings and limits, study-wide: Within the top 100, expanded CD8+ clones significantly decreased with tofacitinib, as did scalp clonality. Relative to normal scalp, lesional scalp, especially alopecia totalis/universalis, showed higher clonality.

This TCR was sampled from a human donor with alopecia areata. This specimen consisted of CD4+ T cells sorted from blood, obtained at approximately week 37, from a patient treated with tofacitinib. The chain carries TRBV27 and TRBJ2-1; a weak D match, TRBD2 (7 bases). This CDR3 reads CASSPPGGRSNEQFF. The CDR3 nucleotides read TGTGCCAGCAGTCCTCCGGGGGGCCGAAGCAATGAGCAGTTCTTC.